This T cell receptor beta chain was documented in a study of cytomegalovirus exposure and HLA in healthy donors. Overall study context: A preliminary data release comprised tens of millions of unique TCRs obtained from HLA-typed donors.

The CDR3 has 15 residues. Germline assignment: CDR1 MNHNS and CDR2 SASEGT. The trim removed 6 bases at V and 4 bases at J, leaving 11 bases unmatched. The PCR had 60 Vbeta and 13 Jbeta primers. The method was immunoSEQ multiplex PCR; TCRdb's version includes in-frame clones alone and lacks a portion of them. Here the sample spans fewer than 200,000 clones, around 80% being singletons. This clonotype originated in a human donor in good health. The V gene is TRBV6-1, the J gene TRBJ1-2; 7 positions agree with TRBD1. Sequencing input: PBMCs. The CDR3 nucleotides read TGTGCCAGCAGCCAACAGGGGAGCTGGAGCTATGGCTACACCTTC. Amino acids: CASSQQGSWSYGYTF.